This T cell receptor beta chain was identified during a study of T cells after yellow fever vaccination. Looking at the study overall: Researchers used SMART-Seq v4 Ultra Low Input to prepare fractions that had low cell numbers.

TCRdb reprocessed the 5' RACE reads via MiXCR and lists one record per CDR3 protein. Of 620,000 or so distinct CDR3 sequences listed, around 12% are singletons. Germline V gene data show CDR1 as SGHDN and CDR2 as FVKESK. The V end lost 3 bases, the J end lost 5 bases, and 8 bases lay between the germline ends. The CDR3 contains 13 residues. The sequenced sample was PBMCs, obtained on the day of the yellow fever booster vaccination. This clonotype originated in a man aged 25 to 40 who received the YFV17D yellow fever vaccine. The rearrangement links TRBV14 to TRBJ1-5, with a weak D call TRBD1 (5 bases). The CDR3 here is CASSQGEYQPQHF. CDR3 nucleotide sequence: TGTGCCAGCAGCCAGGGGGAGTATCAGCCCCAGCATTTT.